Below are 29 T cell receptor beta chains sequenced from a single sample in a study of regulatory T cells in long-lasting Graves disease. The TCR beta library used iRepertoire HTBI primers with Arm-PCR amplification of CDR3. TCRdb recomputed calls from the multiplex PCR reads with MiXCR, one row per CDR3 protein. The table lists 400,000 to 500,000 distinct CDR3 sequences, less than 25% of them singletons, with roughly 8% in the top ten. The time point here: persistent/refractory GD, antithyroid drugs over 5 years with positive TRAb. Following extraction of RNA from PBMCs, that RNA was used to make the TCR library. The specimen comprised peripheral blood mononuclear cells (PBMCs), sampled when the disease was refractory, from a patient treated with antithyroid drugs. The source is a female donor with Graves disease.

V and J are TRBV9 and TRBJ1-3; the D is unclear. In germline, CDR1 is SGDLS, CDR2 YYNGEE. The CDR3 loop spans 14 amino acids. The V end lost 1 base, the J end lost 1 base, and 6 bases lay between the germline ends. The CDR3 loop is CASSVTSSGNTIYF. Here the CDR3 DNA reads TGTGCCAGCAGCGTAACTTCTTCTGGAAACACCATATATTTT.

The table lists this clonotype with many counts. The CDR3 nucleotides are TGTGCCAGCATCCCGCTGATGGGGGGCGAGCAGTACTTC. This sequence encodes CASIPLMGGEQYF. The rearrangement joins TRBV28 to TRBJ2-7, with TRBD2 as a possible D gene (6 bases). CDR1 is MDHEN, CDR2 SYDVKM, per germline. The V end was cut by 7 bases, the J end by 6 bases, with 16 bases between. This CDR3 is built from 13 residues.

In its sample, this clonotype was seen many times. This sequence joins TRBV6-1 and TRBJ2-7; 8 bases fit TRBD2. The trim removed 6 bases at V and 2 bases at J, leaving 15 bases unmatched. The CDR3 runs to 17 residues. CDR1 and CDR2 (germline): MNHNS, SASEGT. CDR3 protein: CASSLTSLAEAAYEQYF. The CDR3 DNA is TGTGCCAGCAGCCTTACCTCACTAGCGGAGGCTGCCTACGAGCAGTACTTC.

The table lists this clonotype with a few counts. This chain uses TRBV27 with TRBJ1-5; D uncertain. Germline lookup yields CDR1 MNHEY and CDR2 SMNVEV (reference sequence). The V end was cut by 8 bases, the J end by 0 bases, with 5 bases between. CDR3 length equals 12 residues. The CDR3 nucleotides are TGTGCCAGCGGTGATAGCAATCAGCCCCAGCATTTT. This translates into CASGDSNQPQHF.

This clonotype was picked up a small number of times. The rearrangement joins TRBV28 to TRBJ2-3; weak D call: TRBD1 (5 bases). The V gene lost 2 bases and the J gene lost 4 bases, with 13 bases spanning the gap. CDR1 and CDR2 from the germline V gene are MDHEN and SYDVKM. The CDR3 is 15 residues long. CDR3 bases: TGTGCCAGCAGTTTACAGGGTCTGTCCGCAGATACGCAGTATTTT. Protein sequence: CASSLQGLSADTQYF.

The gene calls are TRBV6-1 and TRBJ1-4, with D unresolved. The V end lost 6 bases, the J end lost 4 bases, and 15 bases lay between the germline ends. The germline gives CDR1 MNHNS, CDR2 SASEGT. The CDR3 runs to 15 residues. The chain's CDR3 is CASRSPTDYNEKLFF. CDR3 in DNA: TGTGCCAGCAGATCCCCCACCGATTATAATGAAAAACTGTTTTTT.

In its sample, this clonotype was seen many times. V gene TRBV28 combines with J gene TRBJ1-5; 8 bases match TRBD1. The CDR3 sequence is 15 residues long. Germline trimming cut 5 bases from V and 1 base from J; bases unmatched to any gene: 4. Germline V gene data show CDR1 as MDHEN and CDR2 as SYDVKM. The CDR3 DNA is TGTGCCAGCAGTCCACAGGGGGTAAGCAATCAGCCCCAGCATTTT. Protein sequence: CASSPQGVSNQPQHF.

This clonotype has just a few counts. The chain couples TRBV10-1 to TRBJ2-1; 12 positions agree with TRBD2. The germline V gene has CDR1 WNHNN and CDR2 SYGVQD (reference sequence). CDR3 size: 17 residues. The trim removed 6 bases at V and 0 bases at J, leaving 6 bases unmatched. Written as DNA, the CDR3 is TGCGCCAGCAGAATTCTAGCGGGAGGGAGCTCCTACAATGAGCAGTTCTTC. Its translation is CASRILAGGSSYNEQFF.

This clonotype has just one count. The chain carries TRBV29-1 and TRBJ2-1; tentatively, D is TRBD1 (6 bases). The CDR3 contains 11 residues. Germline CDR1 and CDR2: SQVTM and ANQGSEA. Trimming took 2 bases from V and 8 from J, leaving 7 bases between them. The CDR3: CSVEKGDEQFF. CDR3 in DNA: TGCAGCGTTGAAAAGGGGGATGAGCAGTTCTTC.

This clonotype was counted a few times. The chain uses TRBV27 and TRBJ2-1; tentatively, D is TRBD1 (6 bases). This CDR3 spans 13 amino acids. Trimming cost V 7 bases and J 4 bases, with 11 bases left between them. Germline V gene sequence: CDR1 MNHEY, CDR2 SMNVEV (reference sequence). CDR3 bases: TGTGCCAGCACAACAGGGCCATACAATGAGCAGTTCTTC. Amino acid sequence: CASTTGPYNEQFF.

The chain recombines TRBV6-1 with TRBJ2-7, with TRBD2 matching over 8 bases. The germline CDR1 and CDR2 sequences are MNHNS and SASEGT. V lost 5 bases, J lost 0 bases, and 6 bases stayed unmatched. This CDR3 comprises 15 residues. CDR3 in DNA: TGTGCCAGCAGTAAAACTAGCGGATACTCCTACGAGCAGTACTTC. Amino acid sequence: CASSKTSGYSYEQYF.

Regarding this clonotype: The junction shows a germline mismatch at one end, possibly a read error. The chain has TRBV2 and TRBJ2-3; D may be TRBD2 (5 bases). Per the germline V gene, CDR1 is SNHLY and CDR2 is FYNNEI. The length of the CDR3 is 15 residues. The CDR3 region has the DNA TGTACCAGCGGTCTGGAGGCAACTAGCACAGATACGCAGTATTTT. Its protein product is CTSGLEATSTDTQYF.

This clonotype was seen many times. The chain carries TRBV5-4 and TRBJ1-2; 10 bases agree with TRBD1. V shed 3 bases and J 5 bases; nucleotides not matched to a gene: 7. Germline CDR1 is SGHNT and CDR2 is YYREEE (reference sequence). CDR3 length equals 15 residues. CDR3 residues: CASSSGTGDVYGYTF. Written as DNA, the CDR3 is TGTGCCAGCAGCTCCGGGACAGGGGATGTTTATGGCTACACCTTC.

The CDR3 DNA sequence: TGTGCCAGCAGTTCTCCCAGCGGCGATGAGCAGTTCTTC. It is translated as CASSSPSGDEQFF. The chain uses TRBV6-5 and TRBJ2-1, with D maybe TRBD2 (5 bases). V lost 4 bases and J lost 8, with 12 bases in between. The germline CDR1 and CDR2 sequences are MNHEY and SVGAGI. This CDR3 contains 13 residues.

The chain employs TRBV6-1 and TRBJ1-5, with 7 bases fitting TRBD1. The germline gives CDR1 MNHNS, CDR2 SASEGT. The CDR3 runs 14 residues. The V segment lost 6 bases and the J segment 3 bases; nucleotides outside the gene matches: 5. The CDR3 is CASRPQGNNQPQHF. The DNA of the CDR3 is TGTGCCAGCAGGCCACAGGGGAACAATCAGCCCCAGCATTTT.

Many counts were recorded for this clonotype. The chain links TRBV28 to TRBJ1-1; D remains unclear. Trimming left V 7 bases short and J 9 bases short, with 12 bases between. Germline CDR1 and CDR2: MDHEN and SYDVKM. The CDR3 covers 11 residues. CDR3 in DNA: TGTGCCAGCACCCGACCACCCAAAGCTTTCTTT. The encoded protein is CASTRPPKAFF.

This clonotype was seen more than once but under ten times. The J gene is TRBJ2-3, the V gene TRBV27; 13 positions match TRBD2. The V and J ends lost 3 bases and 0 bases, in that order; junction bases with no gene match: 9. The CDR3 length is 19 residues. Germline CDR1 reads MNHEY; CDR2 reads SMNVEV (reference sequence). In DNA form, the CDR3 reads TGTGCCAGCAGTTTCCTGGGACTAGCGGGATTCTCTAGCACAGATACGCAGTATTTT. Amino acids: CASSFLGLAGFSSTDTQYF.

This clonotype has at least ten counts. V and J are TRBV9 and TRBJ1-2; 8 bases align to TRBD1. Per the germline V gene, CDR1 is SGDLS and CDR2 is YYNGEE. The junction had 8 bases not matched to a gene; V was cut back by 5 bases and J by 5 bases. The CDR3 has 14 residues. The CDR3 coding sequence is TGTGCCAGCAGGGGGGACAGGCGGGTATATGGCTACACCTTC. Amino acids: CASRGDRRVYGYTF. Full variable domain (rest looked up from reference TRBV9 and TRBJ1-2): DSGVTQTPKHLITATGQRVTLRCSPRSGDLSVYWYQQSLDQGLQFLIQYYNGEERAKGNILERFSAQQFPDLHSELNLSSLELGDSALYFCASRGDRRVYGYTFGSGTRLTVV.

This clonotype was counted at least ten times. The chain combines TRBV11-2 with TRBJ1-5; D ambiguous. There are 13 residues in the CDR3. Germline V gene sequence: CDR1 SGHAT, CDR2 FQNNGV. V lost 2 bases, J lost 1 base, and 3 bases lay in between. The CDR3 coding sequence is TGTGCCAGCAGCTTAAAGAGCAATCAGCCCCAGCATTTT. The encoded protein is CASSLKSNQPQHF.

The V and J genes are TRBV3-1 and TRBJ1-2; D not resolved. Germline values: CDR1 LGHDT, CDR2 YNNKEL (reference sequence). The CDR3 covers 14 residues. The V gene lost 1 base and the J gene lost 3 bases, with 9 bases spanning the gap. CDR3 nucleotide sequence: TGTGCCAGCAGCCAAGGTGATGGACACTATGGCTACACCTTC. It specifies CASSQGDGHYGYTF.

The table lists this clonotype with many counts. The chain employs TRBV16 and TRBJ1-1; unclear D gene. CDR1 is KGHSY, CDR2 FQNENV, per germline. The CDR3 contains 15 residues. Trimming took 1 base from V and 6 from J, leaving 15 bases between them. The CDR3 loop is CASSQFQSVGPEAFF. DNA for the CDR3: TGTGCCAGCAGCCAATTTCAGAGTGTCGGGCCTGAAGCTTTCTTT.

This clonotype came up many times. V and J are TRBV28 and TRBJ2-7; tentative D call: TRBD2 (6 bases). This CDR3 comprises 16 residues. Per the germline V gene, CDR1 is MDHEN and CDR2 is SYDVKM. V lost 4 bases, J lost 0 bases, and 16 bases lay in between. This chain's CDR3 is CASSSAGTPDSYEQYF. CDR3 DNA sequence: TGTGCCAGCAGTTCAGCCGGGACTCCCGACTCCTACGAGCAGTACTTC.

Turning to this clonotype: The junction departs from the called germline gene at one end, perhaps through a read error. The genes are TRBV6-6 and TRBJ1-1; 9 bases are shared with TRBD1. The germline gives CDR1 MNHNY, CDR2 SVGAGI (reference sequence). The CDR3 has 17 residues. This CDR3 reads CASSFVSGGQGNTETFF. The CDR3 DNA is TGTGCCAGCAGTTTCGTTTCGGGTGGACAGGGGAACACTGAAACTTTCTTT.

This clonotype was counted many times. Relative to the germline gene, one junction end is altered; a read error may explain this. The chain couples TRBV2 to TRBJ1-6, with D perhaps matching TRBD1 (5 bases). CDR1 SNHLY and CDR2 FYNNEI come from the germline V gene. This CDR3 comprises 11 residues. The CDR3 spells CASSVSGAGTF. The CDR3 DNA is TGTGCCAGCAGTGTGTCGGGTGCGGGGACGTTT.

The chain combines TRBV7-3 with TRBJ2-1; D is tentatively TRBD1 or TRBD2 (5 bases each). The CDR3 spans 17 residues. Germline loops: CDR1 SGHTA, CDR2 FQGTGA. V dropped 3 bases and J dropped 2 bases, with 17 bases sitting between them. The chain's CDR3 is CASSFLPGTPTYNEQFF. DNA of the CDR3: TGTGCCAGCAGCTTCCTCCCCGGGACCCCTACCTACAATGAGCAGTTCTTC.

In its sample, this clonotype was seen a few times. The CDR3 nucleotides read TGTGCCAGCAGCCAGTCTCGGTCGTTAGAAGCTTTCTTT. Protein product: CASSQSRSLEAFF. The J gene is TRBJ1-1, the V gene TRBV14; D gene unclear. Trimming stripped 3 bases from V and 8 bases from J, with 13 bases between. This CDR3 has 13 residues. CDR1 is SGHDN, CDR2 FVKESK, per germline.

The rearrangement links TRBV6-9 to TRBJ1-5; the match to TRBD1 covers 7 bases. J was trimmed by 4 bases and V by 2 bases; bases with no gene match: 2. Germline values: CDR1 MNHGY, CDR2 SVAAGI. The CDR3 is 14 amino acids. This chain's CDR3 is CASSYTQGNQPQHF. The CDR3 region has the DNA TGTGCCAGCAGTTATACACAGGGGAATCAGCCCCAGCATTTT.

The chain has TRBV18 and TRBJ2-2, with D unresolved. The germline V gene encodes CDR1 KGHSH and CDR2 LQKENI. The CDR3 extends over 14 amino acids. The V and J ends lost 5 bases and 6 bases respectively, with 13 bases between them. CDR3 in DNA: TGTGCCAGCTCATCCGACGCGGTAGCCGGGGAGCTGTTTTTT. As protein: CASSSDAVAGELFF.

The chain employs TRBV7-9 and TRBJ2-2; D is uncertain. Germline V gene sequence: CDR1 SEHNR, CDR2 FQNEAQ (reference sequence). The CDR3 length is 16 residues. Trimming cost V 7 bases and J 4 bases, with 19 bases left between them. The CDR3 region is CASTDTRRASTGELFF. For the CDR3, the DNA is TGTGCCAGCACCGACACCCGTCGCGCGTCCACCGGGGAGCTGTTTTTT.